This T cell receptor beta chain was documented in a study of patients and donors after allogeneic stem cell transplantation. TCRdb itself ran the RT-PCR reads through MiXCR, one entry per CDR3 protein. The sample has 150,000 to 250,000 distinct CDR3 sequences, less than 45% seen once; the top ten hold 33%. The CDR3 totals 15 residues. Germline CDR1 reads SGHTA; CDR2 reads FQGNSA. The germline V and J ends were trimmed by 1 base and 10 bases, with 16 bases remaining between them. This clonotype occurred a few times. The V gene is TRBV7-2, the J gene TRBJ1-4, with D unresolved. Sequencing used blood, either unsorted or a sorted T cell fraction (not recorded which). This receptor was identified in a human donor who was either an allogeneic HSCT recipient or a stem cell or donor lymphocyte infusion donor (not recorded which). It is not recorded whose cells these are; they may come from a transplant donor. CDR3 DNA: TGTGCCAGCAGCTTAGGAGCCACCTGGGGTGGAAAACTGTTTTTT. Protein: CASSLGATWGGKLFF.